This T cell receptor (beta chain) stems from a study of cytomegalovirus exposure and HLA in healthy donors. Study information: Out of approximately 170 million T cells, an earlier analysis found about 120 million unique TCR beta sequences in total. Study observations and caveats: Fewer N-insertions than the roughly 670-donor mean were reportedly shown by an Asian-associated ancestry cluster in a later analysis. Because they were indistinguishable, some V segments, including TRBV6-2 and TRBV6-3, were excluded. Cytomegalovirus-associated TCR beta chains were listed, numbering 164.

With regard to this clone: Its specificity is not known.

The CDR3 totals 16 residues. After removal of 3 bases from V and 0 bases from J, the junction contained 5 bases not matched to a gene. Germline CDR1 is KGHSH and CDR2 is LQKENI. PCR amplification relied on 60 Vbeta primers (plus 13 Jbeta primers). Generated by immunoSEQ multiplex PCR, the TCRdb table keeps only in-frame clones and is missing some. Its clone listing holds roughly 120,000 clones. The TCR comes from a man between 18 and 35 years old in good health and CMV-seronegative. Input material: PBMCs. The chain uses TRBV18 and TRBJ1-3, with 7 bases that match TRBD1. This CDR3 reads CASSPQGVYSGNTIYF. CDR3 bases: TGTGCCAGCTCACCCCAGGGGGTCTACTCTGGAAACACCATATATTTT.